Presented here are 28 T cell receptor beta chains from one specimen sequenced in a study of CD8 T cells in Susac syndrome. An amount of RNA that ranged from roughly 0.5 to 1 ug was reverse transcribed with random hexamers. TCRdb reprocessed the immunoSEQ multiplex PCR reads via MiXCR and lists one record per CDR3 protein. This table has 90,000 to 150,000 distinct CDR3 sequences, about nine tenths appearing once. The sample was CD4+ T cells from PBMCs. These receptors were obtained from a human donor in good health.

V gene TRBV3-1 combines with J gene TRBJ2-5; 10 nucleotides match TRBD2. Unmatched junction bases numbered 9, after V lost 6 bases and J lost 5 bases. Germline CDR1 LGHDT, CDR2 YNNKEL (reference sequence). The CDR3 extends over 15 amino acids. CDR3: CASRSSGSPRETQYF. The CDR3 DNA reads TGTGCCAGCAGGTCTAGCGGGAGCCCGAGGGAGACCCAGTACTTC.

A few counts support this clonotype. This chain links TRBV12-3 or TRBV12-4 with TRBJ1-1; no reliable D call. V shed 3 bases and J shed 2 bases, with 7 bases lying between them. CDR3 size: 13 residues. CDR3 sequence reads: CASSLTENTEAFF. CDR3 DNA sequence: TGTGCCAGCAGTTTGACGGAAAACACTGAAGCTTTCTTT.

V is TRBV7-2 and J is TRBJ1-1; D is unclear. The CDR3 is 13 amino acids. Deletions cut 5 bases from V and 0 bases from J, with 7 bases between. Germline CDR1 and CDR2: SGHTA and FQGNSA. This CDR3 reads CASSPMMNTEAFF. The CDR3 DNA reads TGTGCCAGCAGCCCAATGATGAACACTGAAGCTTTCTTT.

This chain joins TRBV14 and TRBJ2-1; weak D call: TRBD2 (5 bases). V was clipped by 2 bases and J by 2 bases, with 13 bases between them. The CDR3 sequence is 16 residues long. Germline CDR1 and CDR2: SGHDN and FVKESK. CDR3 sequence reads: CASSQPRGAAYNEQFF. The CDR3 DNA follows: TGTGCCAGCAGCCAACCGCGTGGAGCGGCCTACAATGAGCAGTTCTTC.

This sequence joins TRBV7-2 and TRBJ2-1, with D perhaps TRBD1 (6 bases). Germline CDR1 reads SGHTA; CDR2 reads FQGNSA. Between the trimmed V and J ends, which lost 8 bases and 3 bases, there was a span of 11 bases. CDR3 length equals 13 residues. The CDR3 nucleotides are TGTGCCAGCGGACCCAGGGGCTACAATGAGCAGTTCTTC. Amino acid sequence: CASGPRGYNEQFF.

The V and J genes are TRBV3-1 and TRBJ2-7; TRBD2 aligns across 7 bases. This CDR3 contains 13 residues. The trim removed 8 bases at V and 2 bases at J, leaving 6 bases unmatched. CDR1 is LGHDT, CDR2 YNNKEL, per germline (reference sequence). The CDR3 spells CASRGTKAYEQYF. The CDR3 region has the DNA TGTGCCAGCCGCGGGACTAAGGCCTACGAGCAGTACTTC.

DNA of the CDR3: TGTGCCAGCAGGAGCCCACGGACAGGGATTAAGAAGAGGCAGGGGGACACCATATATTTT. Its translation: CASRSPRTGIKKRQGDTIYF. The V gene is TRBV12-3 or TRBV12-4, the J gene TRBJ1-3; TRBD1 agrees at 8 bases. V lost 6 bases to trimming and J lost 8 bases; unmatched junction nucleotides: 27. The length of the CDR3 is 20 residues.

The chain links TRBV20-1 to TRBJ2-1; 8 nucleotides agree with TRBD2. The CDR3 covers 11 residues. Trimming took 6 bases from V and 5 from J; bases not matched to a gene: 0. The germline CDR1 and CDR2 sequences are DFQATT and SNEGSKA (reference sequence). The CDR3 DNA follows: TGCAGTGCCGGGGGGGACAATGAGCAGTTCTTC. It yields the protein CSAGGDNEQFF.

This clonotype was seen only once. This CDR3 reads CASRGGQVMNTEAFF. CDR3 DNA: TGTGCCAGCAGGGGGGGACAAGTTATGAACACTGAAGCTTTCTTT. This rearrangement joins TRBV7-2 to TRBJ1-1, with a possible D match to TRBD1 (6 bases). Germline V gene sequence: CDR1 SGHTA, CDR2 FQGNSA. Trimming stripped 6 bases from V and 0 bases from J, with 14 bases between. CDR3 length equals 15 residues.

J is TRBJ1-5 and V is TRBV30, with 10 bases aligning to TRBD1. V gave up 5 bases and J gave up 6 bases; unmatched junction bases: 10. Germline CDR1 is GTSNPN and CDR2 is SVGIG (reference sequence). The CDR3 length is 15 residues. CDR3 sequence (DNA): TGTGCCTGGGAGTCAACGGGACAGGGGACTCAGCCCCAGCATTTT. Translated: CAWESTGQGTQPQHF.

For the CDR3, the DNA is TGCGCCAGCAGCTTGAAAGGGGTGGGCGGCTACACCTTC. Its translation is CASSLKGVGGYTF. The rearrangement uses TRBV5-1 and TRBJ1-2, with D possibly being TRBD1 (5 bases). CDR1 SGHRS and CDR2 YFSETQ come from the germline V gene. With 1 base removed from V and 8 bases from J, the gap between germline ends came to 12 bases. The CDR3 spans 13 residues.

The chain links TRBV19 to TRBJ2-1; D is possibly TRBD2 (6 bases). V shed 1 base and J shed 5 bases, with 21 bases lying between them. Germline V lookup: CDR1 LNHDA, CDR2 SQIVND (reference sequence). There are 18 residues in the CDR3. CDR3 DNA: TGTGCCAGTAGTATAGTCCCCCCCGCTAGCGCTAGTAACAATGAGCAGTTCTTC. Amino acids: CASSIVPPASASNNEQFF. The full variable domain, in which reference TRBV19 and TRBJ2-1 provide the parts outside the CDR3, is DGGITQSPKYLFRKEGQNVTLSCEQNLNHDAMYWYRQDPGQGLRLIYYSQIVNDFQKGDIAEGYSVSREKKESFPLTVTSAQKNPTAFYLCASSIVPPASASNNEQFFGPGTRLTVL.

This clonotype has a single count. The V and J genes are TRBV29-1 and TRBJ1-1, with D possibly being TRBD1 (6 bases). Looked up from germline, CDR1 is SQVTM and CDR2 is ANQGSEA. The V gene lost 4 bases and the J gene lost 7 bases, with 7 bases spanning the gap. This CDR3 comprises 10 residues. The CDR3 DNA follows: TGCAGCGTTGGGACAGTTGAAGCTTTCTTT. Protein product: CSVGTVEAFF.

This rearrangement joins TRBV7-2 to TRBJ2-4; no clear D. The CDR3 extends over 15 amino acids. Germline V gives CDR1 SGHTA, CDR2 FQGNSA. V was shortened by 5 bases and J by 1 base, with 12 bases between the two germline ends. In nucleotides, the CDR3 is TGTGCCAGCAGCCCGGGCCCCCTGGCCAAAAACATTCAGTACTTC. This gives the protein CASSPGPLAKNIQYF.

The V call is TRBV9, the J call TRBJ2-5; weak D call: TRBD1 (6 bases). This CDR3 is built from 14 residues. Trimming left V 3 bases short and J 3 bases short, with 12 bases between. CDR1 is SGDLS, CDR2 YYNGEE, per germline. The chain's CDR3 is CASSEPGVKETQYF. The CDR3 nucleotides read TGTGCCAGCAGCGAACCAGGGGTAAAAGAGACCCAGTACTTC.

This chain links TRBV20-1 with TRBJ2-1, with 12 bases fitting TRBD2. Germline values: CDR1 DFQATT, CDR2 SNEGSKA (reference sequence). The CDR3 sequence is 16 residues long. J gave up 8 bases and V 1 base, and 9 bases lay outside the gene matches. CDR3 coding DNA: TGCAGTGCTAGAGGACTAGCGGGAGTGGGAAGGGATGAGCAGTTCTTC. It translates to CSARGLAGVGRDEQFF.

J is TRBJ2-7 and V is TRBV6-5, with 7 bases that match TRBD1. Germline-derived CDR1 and CDR2 are MNHEY and SVGAGI. The CDR3 loop spans 15 amino acids. With 6 bases clipped from V and 0 bases from J, the junction kept 8 bases outside the gene matches. CDR3 in DNA: TGTGCCAGCAGACGAACCCGGGACAGCTCCTACGAGCAGTACTTC. As protein: CASRRTRDSSYEQYF.

The rearrangement links TRBV21-1 to TRBJ1-5; the table's TRBD1 call for D was not verified on the DNA. TRBV21-1 is a known pseudogene. This CDR3 contains 19 residues. CDR3 in amino acids: CASSKAKKGEGGRNQPQHF. CDR3 sequence (DNA): TGTGCCAGCAGCAAAGCGAAAAAGGGTGAAGGGGGAAGGAATCAGCCCCAGCATTTT.

V gene TRBV7-9 combines with J gene TRBJ1-3; D not certain. Trimming took off 5 bases at V and 1 base at J, with 21 bases between the two ends. This CDR3 spans 18 amino acids. From germline, CDR1 is SEHNR and CDR2 FQNEAQ (reference sequence). This CDR3 reads CASSPPQGLWTSGNTIYF. In nucleotides, the CDR3 is TGTGCCAGCAGCCCCCCTCAAGGACTCTGGACTTCTGGAAACACCATATATTTT.

V and J are TRBV9 and TRBJ2-1; 7 positions agree with TRBD2. The CDR3 extends over 18 amino acids. The V gene end was trimmed by 0 bases and the J gene end by 3 bases; junction bases not matched to a gene: 12. Germline lookup yields CDR1 SGDLS and CDR2 YYNGEE. The CDR3 loop is CASSVAGLWASGYNEQFF. The DNA of the CDR3 is TGTGCCAGCAGCGTAGCGGGGCTGTGGGCTAGCGGCTACAATGAGCAGTTCTTC. The full variable domain, its missing parts supplied by reference TRBV9 and TRBJ2-1, is DSGVTQTPKHLITATGQRVTLRCSPRSGDLSVYWYQQSLDQGLQFLIQYYNGEERAKGNILERFSAQQFPDLHSELNLSSLELGDSALYFCASSVAGLWASGYNEQFFGPGTRLTVL.

The chain employs TRBV9 and TRBJ2-1; 11 bases line up with TRBD2. CDR1 SGDLS and CDR2 YYNGEE come from the germline V gene. CDR3 length equals 15 residues. Trimming took 4 bases from V and 5 from J; bases not matched to a gene: 5. The CDR3 DNA reads as TGTGCCAGCAGCCCCGGACTAGCGGGTCACAATGAGCAGTTCTTC. Protein sequence: CASSPGLAGHNEQFF.

The chain links TRBV15 to TRBJ2-5; TRBD1 agrees at 8 bases. This CDR3 has 17 residues. Germline V CDR1 and CDR2: LNHNV, YYDKDF (reference sequence). J lost 5 bases, V lost 0 bases, and 11 bases had no gene match. CDR3 DNA sequence: TGTGCCACCAGCAGAGAAGGTCAGGGGGCTGGATTGGAGACCCAGTACTTC. Amino acid sequence: CATSREGQGAGLETQYF.

The rearrangement uses TRBV2 and TRBJ1-4; 8 bases are shared with TRBD1. CDR3 length: 14 amino acids. V lost 6 bases to trimming and J lost 6 bases; unmatched junction nucleotides: 6. CDR1 SNHLY and CDR2 FYNNEI come from the germline V gene. The CDR3 loop is CASSDDRGHEKLFF. CDR3 in DNA: TGTGCCAGCAGCGACGACAGGGGCCATGAAAAACTGTTTTTT.

The CDR3 region is CASSRLTGIPNQPQHF. The CDR3 DNA reads TGCGCCAGCAGCCGACTAACCGGGATCCCCAATCAGCCCCAGCATTTT. V and J are TRBV4-1 and TRBJ1-5; no firm D call. The germline CDR1 and CDR2 sequences are MGHRA and YSYEKL. V lost 4 bases and J lost 3, with 16 bases in between. The CDR3 is 16 residues long.

This chain connects TRBV19 to TRBJ2-1, with D perhaps being TRBD1 or TRBD2 (6 bases each). Germline values: CDR1 LNHDA, CDR2 SQIVND (reference sequence). The V gene lost 10 bases and the J gene lost 0 bases, with 22 bases spanning the gap. The CDR3 consists of 17 residues. The CDR3 DNA reads TGTGCCATTGGGGGGCAAGCCCCAGGGAGCTCCTACAATGAGCAGTTCTTC. It encodes CAIGGQAPGSSYNEQFF.

V is TRBV4-2 and J is TRBJ2-2; 8 nucleotides match TRBD1. The CDR3 consists of 17 residues. After removal of 1 base from V and 3 bases from J, the junction contained 7 bases not matched to a gene. The germline V gene has CDR1 LGHNA and CDR2 YNFKEQ. In DNA form, the CDR3 reads TGTGCCAGCAGCCAAGGAACAGGGGGAAGGGACACCGGGGAGCTGTTTTTT. Amino acid sequence: CASSQGTGGRDTGELFF.

The rearrangement joins TRBV20-1 to TRBJ1-1, with 7 bases identical to TRBD1. This CDR3 is 13 amino acids long. Germline assignment: CDR1 DFQATT and CDR2 SNEGSKA (reference sequence). In DNA, the CDR3 is TGCAGGGGCGTGGGACAGATGAACACTGAAGCTTTCTTT. Protein product: CRGVGQMNTEAFF.

This rearrangement joins TRBV7-9 to TRBJ2-2; D might be TRBD2 (5 bases). The V end lost 1 base, the J end lost 4 bases, and 7 bases lay between the germline ends. In germline, CDR1 is SEHNR, CDR2 FQNEAQ (reference sequence). The CDR3 loop spans 14 amino acids. CDR3 in amino acids: CASSLVSGTGELFF. CDR3 DNA: TGTGCCAGCAGCTTAGTAAGCGGCACCGGGGAGCTGTTTTTT.